The clone carrying this T cell receptor beta chain was seen a few times. This record belongs to a study of blood T cell repertoires in COVID-19. About the research overall: Donors in the United States, Italy and Spain gave samples during acute or convalescent COVID-19. Sources were T cells, B-cell-depleted T cells, or PBMCs; the material itself was cDNA or gDNA.

Per the authors' pipeline: Reference gene primers were amplified, and this amplification served to estimate nucleated cell counts. Clones were read by immunoSEQ multiplex PCR, and TCRdb kept only the in-frame ones, dropping some. V and J calls and clone size follow that table, whereas D and trimming were derived from the DNA. Of some 98,000 clones in the sample, about four fifths were seen once. The V and J ends lost 4 bases and 2 bases respectively, with 15 bases between them. Germline loops: CDR1 SEHNR, CDR2 FQNEAQ (reference sequence). This CDR3 spans 15 amino acids. The TCR sequence derives from a human donor in a cohort sampled during active COVID-19. The sample was peripheral blood. The chain is built from TRBV7-9 and TRBJ2-7, with D possibly being TRBD2 (5 bases). The CDR3 spells CASSSGGLKAYEQYF. The CDR3 DNA reads TGTGCCAGCAGCTCAGGTGGACTTAAGGCCTACGAGCAGTACTTC.